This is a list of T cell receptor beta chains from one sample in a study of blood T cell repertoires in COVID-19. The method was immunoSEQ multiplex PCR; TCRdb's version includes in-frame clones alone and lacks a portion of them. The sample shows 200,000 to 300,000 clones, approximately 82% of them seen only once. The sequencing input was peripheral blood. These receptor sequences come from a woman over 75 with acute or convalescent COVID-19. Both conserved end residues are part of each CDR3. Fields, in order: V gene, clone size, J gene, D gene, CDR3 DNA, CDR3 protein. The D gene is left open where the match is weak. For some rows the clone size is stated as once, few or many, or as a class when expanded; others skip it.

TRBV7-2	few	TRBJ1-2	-	TGTGCCAGCAGCTTAGGGCAGGGCTATGGCTACACCTTC	CASSLGQGYGYTF
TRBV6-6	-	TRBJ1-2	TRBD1	TGTGCCAGCAGTGGGGACAGGGGATTCTATGGCTACACCTTC	CASSGDRGFYGYTF
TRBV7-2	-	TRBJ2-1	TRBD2	TGTGCCAGCAGCTCTATACCGATGGGTAGCGGGGGGGTGGATGAGCAGTTCTTC	CASSSIPMGSGGVDEQFF
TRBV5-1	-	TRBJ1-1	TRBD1	TGCGCCAGCAGCCATACTACAGGGGAGACTGAAGCTTTCTTT	CASSHTTGETEAFF
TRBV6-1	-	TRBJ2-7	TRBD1	TGTGCCAGCAGTGAAAGGGGACAGGGGGGCTCCCTTACCTACGAGCAGTACTTC	CASSERGQGGSLTYEQYF
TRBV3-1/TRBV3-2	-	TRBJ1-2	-	TGTGCCAGCAGCCCCCGGAGGGCAGACGGCTACACCTTC	CASSPRRADGYTF
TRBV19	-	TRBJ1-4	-	TGTGCCAGTAGTTCGACAGGTTATGCAACTAATGAAAAACTGTTTTTT	CASSSTGYATNEKLFF
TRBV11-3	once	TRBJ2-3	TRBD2	TGTGCCAGCAGCCTAAGTGGGACTAGCTCAGATACGCAGTATTTT	CASSLSGTSSDTQYF
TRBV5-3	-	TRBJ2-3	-	TGTGCCAGGCAGGGCGCAGATACGCAGTATTTT	CARQGADTQYF
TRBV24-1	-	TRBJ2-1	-	TGTGCCACCAGTGACGTACAGGGTAATGAGCAGTTCTTC	CATSDVQGNEQFF
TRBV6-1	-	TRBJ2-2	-	TGTGCCAGCAGTGAACGCGGGACGAGTATTGGGTTAAGCACCGGGGAGCTGTTTTTT	CASSERGTSIGLSTGELFF
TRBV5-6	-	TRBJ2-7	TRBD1	TGTGCCAGCAGCTTAACGGGACAGCCCTCCTACGAGCAGTACTTC	CASSLTGQPSYEQYF
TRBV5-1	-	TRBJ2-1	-	TGCGCCAGCAGCTTCAGAGCGGACAGCTCCTACAATGAGCAGTTCTTC	CASSFRADSSYNEQFF
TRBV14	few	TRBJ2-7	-	TGTGCCAGCAGCCAAGATGGTAGCGAGCAGTACTTC	CASSQDGSEQYF
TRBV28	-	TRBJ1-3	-	TGTGCCAGCAGTCCGACAGAGTCTGGAAACACCATATATTTT	CASSPTESGNTIYF
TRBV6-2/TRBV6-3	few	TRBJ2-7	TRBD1	TGTGCCAGCAGTTACGGCTTCTGGGACAGAGGGGTCGAGCAGTACTTC	CASSYGFWDRGVEQYF
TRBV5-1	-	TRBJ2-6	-	TGCGCCAGCAGCTTGGTTGGCTCCACTGGGGCCAACGTCCTGACTTTC	CASSLVGSTGANVLTF
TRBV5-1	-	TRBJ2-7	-	TGCGCCAGCAGCTTGGATACATCAACGAGGACTTACGAGCAGTACTTC	CASSLDTSTRTYEQYF
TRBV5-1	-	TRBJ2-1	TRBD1	TGCGCCAGCACCAAATCGACAGGGTACAATGAGCAGTTCTTC	CASTKSTGYNEQFF
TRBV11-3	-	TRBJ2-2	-	TGTGCCAGCAGCCCGCCCGGGAACACCGGGGAGCTGTTTTTT	CASSPPGNTGELFF
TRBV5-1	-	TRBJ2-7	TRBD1	TGCGCCAGCGGATCCGGACAGGGGGCCGCCTCCGAGCAGTACTTC	CASGSGQGAASEQYF
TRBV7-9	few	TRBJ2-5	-	TGTGCCAGCAGCTCGCAAGAGACCCAGTACTTC	CASSSQETQYF
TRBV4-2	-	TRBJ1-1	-	TGTGCCAGCAGCCACGACGGGTCGGGCACTGAAGCTTTCTTT	CASSHDGSGTEAFF
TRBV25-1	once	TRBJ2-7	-	TGTGCCATTTCAGCCCCAGGGCTCTACGAGCAGTACTTC	CAISAPGLYEQYF